This T cell receptor (beta chain) originates from a study of identifying expanded T cells in peripheral blood. The CDR3 has 15 residues. V lost 7 bases and J lost 8; bases outside the gene matches: 19. Germline V gene sequence: CDR1 GTSNPN, CDR2 SVGIG (reference sequence). Method: immunoSEQ multiplex PCR; TCRdb's copy keeps in-frame clones and lacks some. The profile shows some 95,000 clones, approximately 91% of them singletons. This chain uses TRBV30 with TRBJ1-1, with 7 nucleotides matching TRBD1. The sequence came from a person between 18 and 70 years old in good health. The sequenced sample consisted of blood. The CDR3 region has the DNA TGTGCCTTCTTGCCAGTCCGTTTATTGGGACAGGAAGCTTTCTTT. Translation gives CAFLPVRLLGQEAFF.